This is a list of T cell receptor beta chains from one sample in a study of OX40 agonist ivuxolimab in advanced cancers. Assay used: immunoSEQ multiplex PCR; TCRdb lists only in-frame clones, some missing. In the table there are around 84,000 clones, 94% of which are singletons. The starting material was CD4+ or CD8+ T cells sorted from blood, obtained in a trial of the OX40 agonist ivuxolimab. The receptors here all came from an adult with an advanced solid tumor such as melanoma, head and neck, liver or kidney cancer. CDR3s include the opening cysteine and the closing phenylalanine or tryptophan. The D gene is left open where the match is weak. Some rows have no size entry. The others give once, few or many, or a class for an expanded clone.

length	D	J	V	size	CDR3	DNA
16	TRBD2	TRBJ2-7	TRBV7-6	-	CASSLEASGSNYEQYF	TGTGCCAGCAGCTTAGAAGCTAGCGGGAGTAACTACGAGCAGTACTTC
14	-	TRBJ2-3	TRBV5-4	-	CASSSLYTGDTQYF	TGTGCCAGCAGCTCGCTATATACGGGCGATACGCAGTATTTT
15	-	TRBJ2-2	TRBV4-1	-	CASSQVGGLAGELFF	TGCGCCAGCAGCCAAGTGGGGGGATTGGCCGGGGAGCTGTTTTTT
18	TRBD2	TRBJ2-3	TRBV5-4	once	CASSLTWTSGISTDTQYF	TGTGCCAGCAGCTTGACCTGGACTAGCGGGATTAGCACAGATACGCAGTATTTT
13	-	TRBJ2-7	TRBV6-5	-	CASRSPGHSEQYF	TGTGCCAGCAGATCACCGGGACACTCCGAGCAGTACTTC
19	TRBD2	TRBJ2-3	TRBV11-2	-	CASSLDSGLAGGGTDTQYF	TGTGCCAGCAGCTTAGACTCCGGACTAGCGGGAGGGGGGACAGATACGCAGTATTTT
15	-	TRBJ1-3	TRBV4-2	-	CATLITGNLGNTIYF	TGTGCCACCTTAATTACAGGGAACCTTGGAAACACCATATATTTT
15	TRBD1	TRBJ1-1	TRBV9	-	CASSVPGQGDTEAFF	TGTGCCAGCAGCGTTCCGGGACAGGGTGACACTGAAGCTTTCTTT
17	TRBD2	TRBJ2-7	TRBV5-6	-	CASSSITGGIASYEQYF	TGTGCCAGCAGCTCCATTACGGGGGGTATAGCCTCCTACGAGCAGTACTTC
13	-	TRBJ2-2	TRBV5-6	-	CASSLGGTGELFF	TGTGCCAGCAGCTTGGGCGGGACCGGGGAGCTGTTTTTT
14	-	TRBJ1-1	TRBV5-1	-	CASSLGQGGTEAFF	TGCGCCAGCAGCTTGGGGCAGGGTGGGACTGAAGCTTTCTTT
12	-	TRBJ2-3	TRBV13	-	CASSVEKYAQYF	TGTGCCAGCAGCGTCGAAAAATACGCGCAGTATTTT
13	TRBD1	TRBJ2-7	TRBV6-5	-	CASKTGLTYEQYF	TGTGCCAGCAAGACAGGGCTTACCTACGAGCAGTACTTC
17	-	TRBJ1-4	TRBV4-1	-	CASSQQRVDTDNEKLFF	TGCGCCAGCAGCCAGCAAAGAGTCGACACCGATAATGAAAAACTGTTTTTT
18	TRBD2	TRBJ2-3	TRBV4-1	-	CASSQVETSGSATDTQYF	TGCGCCAGCAGCCAAGTTGAAACTAGCGGGAGCGCCACAGATACGCAGTATTTT
13	-	TRBJ2-2	TRBV7-3	-	CASSLRSTGELFF	TGTGCCAGCAGCTTAAGATCCACCGGGGAGCTGTTTTTT
15	TRBD2	TRBJ2-2	TRBV5-1	-	CASSSLAGEPGELFF	TGCGCCAGCAGCTCACTAGCGGGAGAGCCCGGGGAGCTGTTTTTT
16	-	TRBJ2-1	TRBV28	-	CASTFGLFGSGNEQFF	TGTGCCAGCACCTTCGGATTATTCGGGAGTGGGAATGAGCAGTTCTTC
17	-	TRBJ2-3	TRBV6-4	-	CASSDSPGKLGADTQYF	TGTGCCAGCAGTGACTCCCCAGGGAAGTTGGGTGCAGATACGCAGTATTTT
16	TRBD1	TRBJ2-3	TRBV7-9	-	CASSLRTGEVADTQYF	TGTGCCAGCAGCTTACGGACAGGCGAAGTGGCAGATACGCAGTATTTT
18	TRBD2	TRBJ2-1	TRBV7-9	-	CASSLPLAGGMGYNEQFF	TGTGCCAGCAGCTTACCCCTAGCGGGGGGGATGGGCTACAATGAGCAGTTCTTC
14	-	TRBJ2-7	TRBV11-2	-	CASSLFGGAYEQYF	TGTGCCAGCAGCTTATTCGGCGGGGCCTACGAGCAGTACTTC
10	-	TRBJ1-1	TRBV7-9	-	CASSAQSAFF	TGTGCCAGCAGCGCCCAATCGGCTTTCTTT
13	-	TRBJ2-7	TRBV27	-	CASSPGRVGEQYF	TGTGCCAGCAGTCCGGGCAGGGTAGGCGAGCAGTACTTC